This entry lists 19 T cell receptor beta chains sequenced from one sample in a study of T cells in Graves' hyperthyroidism and ophthalmopathy. Amplification of TCR beta CDR3 regions was performed using RNA transcripts as template. The HTBI primer set served for first-round RT-PCR of the TCR CDR3. One entry per CDR3 protein, called by TCRdb with MiXCR from the multiplex PCR reads. The repertoire holds hundreds of thousands of distinct CDR3 sequences, with around a quarter as singletons. Input material: blood. The source of these receptors is a woman in her twenties or thirties with Graves' ophthalmopathy.

This chain uses TRBV7-2 with TRBJ1-1; D is uncertain. V was cut by 5 bases and J by 11 bases, with 15 bases left in between. CDR3 size: 12 residues. Germline lookup yields CDR1 SGHTA and CDR2 FQGNSA. This CDR3 reads CASSTTRSWAFF. CDR3 in DNA: TGTGCCAGCAGCACCACCCGGAGTTGGGCTTTCTTT.

This sequence joins TRBV4-2 and TRBJ1-2; D is perhaps TRBD1 (5 bases). Germline CDR1 is LGHNA and CDR2 is YNFKEQ. V lost 1 base, J lost 10 bases, and 22 bases lay in between. The CDR3 is 16 residues long. The CDR3 DNA reads TGTGCCAGCAGCCAAGGGGGGATAGACGGCGGGGGTGACTACACCTTC. Translated, it gives CASSQGGIDGGGDYTF.

The chain is built from TRBV18 and TRBJ2-6, with 8 bases matching TRBD1. CDR1 is KGHSH and CDR2 is LQKENI in the germline V gene. V lost 6 bases and J lost 0; bases outside the gene matches: 10. The CDR3 totals 18 residues. The CDR3 DNA reads TGTGCCAGCTCCCTTTCCGGGACAGGCTTCTCTGGGGCCAACGTCCTGACTTTC. It is translated as CASSLSGTGFSGANVLTF.

This clonotype showed up many times. CDR3: CATSDLTGGQSANTGELFF. The CDR3 DNA is TGTGCCACCAGTGATTTGACTGGGGGGCAGAGCGCGAACACCGGGGAGCTGTTTTTT. The rearrangement uses TRBV24-1 and TRBJ2-2; the D call may be TRBD1 or TRBD2 (6 bases each). CDR3 length equals 19 residues. V lost 0 bases and J 0 bases, leaving 16 bases between the germline ends. Germline-derived CDR1 and CDR2 are KGHDR and SFDVKD.

The chain combines TRBV12-3 or TRBV12-4 with TRBJ1-1; D unclear. The CDR3 contains 14 residues. Trimming removed 6 bases at V and 1 base at J, with 12 bases between. Written as DNA, the CDR3 is TGTGCCAGCAGCCCTCAAGTCCCGAACACTGAAGCTTTCTTT. It specifies CASSPQVPNTEAFF.

This clonotype came up many times. The V call is TRBV6-1, the J call TRBJ1-6; D may be TRBD1 (6 bases). Trimming stripped 2 bases from V and 6 bases from J, with 17 bases between. Germline V gene lookup returns CDR1 MNHNS and CDR2 SASEGT. This CDR3 is built from 17 residues. The CDR3 nucleotides read TGTGCCAGCAGTGAATTGTCCGGGGGCGTGAGTAATTCACCCCTCCACTTT. Its translation: CASSELSGGVSNSPLHF.

V is TRBV2 and J is TRBJ1-2; D call uncertain. Germline V lookup: CDR1 SNHLY, CDR2 FYNNEI. The CDR3 totals 12 residues. The V and J ends lost 6 bases and 2 bases respectively, with 7 bases between them. The CDR3, as DNA: TGTGCCAGCAGGTCTGACAACTATGGCTACACCTTC. Protein sequence: CASRSDNYGYTF.

Here the CDR3 DNA reads TGTGCCTGGAGTCCCAGGGCTGGTGAAGAGCAGTACTTC. It translates to CAWSPRAGEEQYF. The chain uses TRBV30 and TRBJ2-7, with D perhaps matching TRBD1 (5 bases). V was trimmed by 2 bases and J by 7 bases, leaving 15 bases between them. Germline CDR1 and CDR2: GTSNPN and SVGIG (reference sequence). The CDR3 is 13 residues long.

This clonotype has at least ten counts. V gene TRBV30 combines with J gene TRBJ2-5; the D gene could be TRBD1 or TRBD2 (5 bases each). The CDR3 covers 12 residues. V was shortened by 2 bases and J by 5 bases, with 9 bases between the two germline ends. Per germline, CDR1 GTSNPN and CDR2 SVGIG (reference sequence). The CDR3 coding sequence is TGTGCCTGGAGTTTGGGGACGGAGACCCAGTACTTC. It yields the protein CAWSLGTETQYF.

This clonotype was seen ten or more times. J is TRBJ2-5 and V is TRBV7-2, with TRBD2 identical over 13 bases. Germline assignment: CDR1 SGHTA and CDR2 FQGNSA. The CDR3 is made up of 17 amino acids. V dropped 5 bases and J dropped 4; count of bases not matched to a gene: 10. CDR3 sequence reads: CASSRLTSGRATETQYF. In nucleotides, the CDR3 is TGTGCCAGCAGCCGACTTACTAGCGGGAGGGCCACAGAGACCCAGTACTTC.

This clonotype came up many times. The rearrangement uses TRBV7-8 and TRBJ2-5, with TRBD2 identical over 12 bases. CDR1 and CDR2 from the germline V gene are SGHVS and FQNEAQ. J was trimmed by 5 bases and V by 5 bases; bases with no gene match: 9. The CDR3 has 16 residues. CDR3 sequence: CASSRSSGGAFETQYF. The CDR3 DNA sequence: TGTGCCAGCAGCCGCTCTAGCGGGGGGGCCTTTGAGACCCAGTACTTC.

V usage is TRBV6-5 and J usage is TRBJ1-1; the D is unclear. CDR3 length equals 13 residues. Per germline, CDR1 MNHEY and CDR2 SVGAGI. V was shortened by 5 bases and J by 6 bases, with 13 bases between the two germline ends. CDR3 sequence (DNA): TGTGCCAGCAGTAACCGTTTGGGTTCTGAAGCTTTCTTT. Its protein is CASSNRLGSEAFF.

A word on this clonotype: Since a much larger clone is just one base distant, this may be a read error. The chain uses TRBV20-1 and TRBJ1-2; D not certain. This CDR3 region has 17 residues. Germline CDR1 and CDR2: DFQATT and SNEGSKA (reference sequence). CDR3 nucleotides: TGCAGTGCTAGAGACCCCCGCTCCGGGAAAGGAGTCTATGGCTACAGCTTC. It specifies CSARDPRSGKGVYGYSF.

CDR3 nucleotides: TGTGCCAGCAGTTTAGGACAGTTGAGCTCCTACGAGCAGTACTTC. Its protein product is CASSLGQLSSYEQYF. This chain joins TRBV27 and TRBJ2-7, with D perhaps TRBD1 (6 bases). Trimming shortened V by 2 bases and J by 0 bases, and 11 bases separated the two germline ends. The germline V gene encodes CDR1 MNHEY and CDR2 SMNVEV (reference sequence). The CDR3 length is 15 residues.

Ten or more counts support this clonotype. The CDR3 DNA is TGTGCCAGCAGTGAAGTGGCACCGATCGAGAACACTGAAGCTTTCTTT. Protein sequence: CASSEVAPIENTEAFF. V and J are TRBV2 and TRBJ1-1; no definite D call. The CDR3 consists of 16 residues. V lost 1 base, J lost 1 base, and 13 bases lay in between. Germline loops: CDR1 SNHLY, CDR2 FYNNEI.

This clonotype was found a few times. The chain carries TRBV30 and TRBJ2-7, with TRBD2 matching 13 bases. Germline trimming cut 0 bases from V and 2 bases from J; bases unmatched to any gene: 13. This CDR3 has 19 amino acids. CDR1 is GTSNPN, CDR2 SVGIG, per germline (reference sequence). CDR3 residues: CAWSVLSRTSGGSPYEQYF. CDR3 DNA: TGTGCCTGGAGTGTACTCTCCCGGACTAGCGGGGGAAGCCCCTACGAGCAGTACTTC. Combining the CDR3 with reference TRBV30 and TRBJ2-7 gives the whole variable domain SQTIHQWPATLVQPVGSPLSLECTVEGTSNPNLYWYRQAAGRGLQLLFYSVGIGQISSEVPQNLSASRPQDRQFILSSKKLLLSDSGFYLCAWSVLSRTSGGSPYEQYFGPGTRLTVT.

V and J are TRBV28 and TRBJ1-1; 8 nucleotides align to TRBD1. The junction had 5 bases not matched to a gene; V was cut back by 5 bases and J by 3 bases. Germline CDR1 is MDHEN and CDR2 is SYDVKM. There are 14 residues in the CDR3. CDR3 DNA sequence: TGTGCCAGCAGTCCCCAGGGGGCCCACACTGAAGCTTTCTTT. It is translated as CASSPQGAHTEAFF.

The chain recombines TRBV6-1 with TRBJ2-7; D is perhaps TRBD1 or TRBD2 (7 bases each). With 7 bases removed from V and 3 bases from J, the gap between germline ends came to 16 bases. The CDR3 has 14 residues. Germline assignment: CDR1 MNHNS and CDR2 SASEGT. The CDR3 region has the DNA TGTGCCAGCATCGACCGCAGGGGGGGCTACGAGCAGTACTTC. Translating it yields CASIDRRGGYEQYF.

The chain employs TRBV5-6 and TRBJ1-1, with D perhaps matching TRBD1 (6 bases). V lost 2 bases, J lost 3 bases, and 14 bases lay in between. CDR1 is SGHDT and CDR2 is YYEEEE in the germline V gene. The CDR3 consists of 15 residues. CDR3 in amino acids: CASSFLQGVDTEAFF. For the CDR3, the DNA is TGTGCCAGCAGCTTTTTACAGGGTGTCGACACTGAAGCTTTCTTT.